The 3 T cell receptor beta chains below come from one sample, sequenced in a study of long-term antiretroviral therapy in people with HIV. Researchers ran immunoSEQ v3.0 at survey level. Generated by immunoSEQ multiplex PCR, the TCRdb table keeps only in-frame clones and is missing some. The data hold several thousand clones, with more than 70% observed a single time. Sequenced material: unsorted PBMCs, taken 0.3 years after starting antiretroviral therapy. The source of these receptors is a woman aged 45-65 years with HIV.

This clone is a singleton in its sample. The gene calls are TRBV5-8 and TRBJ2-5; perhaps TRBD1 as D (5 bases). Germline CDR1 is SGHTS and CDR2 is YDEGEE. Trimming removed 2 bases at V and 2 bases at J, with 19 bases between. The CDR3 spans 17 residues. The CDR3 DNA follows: TGTGCCAGCAGCTTCGCCACAGGCCCGATTTGGCAAGAGACCCAGTACTTC. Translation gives CASSFATGPIWQETQYF.

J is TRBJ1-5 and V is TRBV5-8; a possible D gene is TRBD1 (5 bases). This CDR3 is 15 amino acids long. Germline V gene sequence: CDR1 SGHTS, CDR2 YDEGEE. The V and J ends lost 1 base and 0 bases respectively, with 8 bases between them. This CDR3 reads CASSLSGYSNQPQHF. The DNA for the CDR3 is TGTGCCAGCAGCTTGTCAGGGTATAGCAATCAGCCCCAGCATTTT. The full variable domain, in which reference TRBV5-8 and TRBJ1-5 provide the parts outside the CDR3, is EAGVTQSPTHLIKTRGQQATLRCSPISGHTSVYWYQQALGLGLQFLLWYDEGEERNRGNFPPRFSGRQFPNYSSELNVNALELEDSALYLCASSLSGYSNQPQHFGDGTRLSIL.

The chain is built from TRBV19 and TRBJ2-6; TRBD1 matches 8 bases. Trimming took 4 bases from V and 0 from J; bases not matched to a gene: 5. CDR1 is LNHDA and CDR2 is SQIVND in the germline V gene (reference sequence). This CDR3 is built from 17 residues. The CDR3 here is CASSTQGTGSGANVLTF. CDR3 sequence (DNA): TGTGCCAGTAGTACCCAAGGGACAGGCTCTGGGGCCAACGTCCTGACTTTC. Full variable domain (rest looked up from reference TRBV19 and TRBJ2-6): DGGITQSPKYLFRKEGQNVTLSCEQNLNHDAMYWYRQDPGQGLRLIYYSQIVNDFQKGDIAEGYSVSREKKESFPLTVTSAQKNPTAFYLCASSTQGTGSGANVLTFGAGSRLTVL.